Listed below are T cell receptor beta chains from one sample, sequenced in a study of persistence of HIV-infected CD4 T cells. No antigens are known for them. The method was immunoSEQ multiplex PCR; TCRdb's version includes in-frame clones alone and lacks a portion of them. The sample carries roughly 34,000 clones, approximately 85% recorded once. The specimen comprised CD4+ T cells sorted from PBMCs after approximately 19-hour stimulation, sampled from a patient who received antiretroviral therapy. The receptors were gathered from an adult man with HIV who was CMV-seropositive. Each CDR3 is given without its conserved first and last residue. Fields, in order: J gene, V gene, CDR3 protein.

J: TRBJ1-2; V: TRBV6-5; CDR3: ASSKLLHGYT
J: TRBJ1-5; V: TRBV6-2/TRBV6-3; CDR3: ASSYRDRNGSNQPQH
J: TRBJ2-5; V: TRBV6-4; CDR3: ASSADGVTQY
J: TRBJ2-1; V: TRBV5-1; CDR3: ASSSGLAGKNNEQF
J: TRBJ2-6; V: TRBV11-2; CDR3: ASSLDYWTGGRGANVLT
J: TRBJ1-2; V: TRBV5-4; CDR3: ASSLTGQGGYT
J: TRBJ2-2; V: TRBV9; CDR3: ASSVGPRGTGELF
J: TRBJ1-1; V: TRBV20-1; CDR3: SASSYSEAF
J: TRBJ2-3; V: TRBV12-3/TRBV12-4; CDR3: ASSLGGSAQY
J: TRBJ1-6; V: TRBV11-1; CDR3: ASSLTGSWSPLH
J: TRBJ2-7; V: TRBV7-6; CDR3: ASSLGQGRSYEQY
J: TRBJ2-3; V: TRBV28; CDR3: ASSLESLVGGATDTQY
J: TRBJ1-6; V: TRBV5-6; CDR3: ASSLVTGHNSPLH
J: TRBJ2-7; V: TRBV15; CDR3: ATSTGQGKYEQY
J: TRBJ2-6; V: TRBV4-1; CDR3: ASSQPTGGSSSGANVLT
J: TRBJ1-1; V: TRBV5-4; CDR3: ASSHLDRNTEAF
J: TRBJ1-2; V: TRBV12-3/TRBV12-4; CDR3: ASSLAGQYGYT
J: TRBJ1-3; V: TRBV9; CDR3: ASSVVGQGSGNTIY
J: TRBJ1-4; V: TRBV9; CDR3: ASSVTGTIPEKLF
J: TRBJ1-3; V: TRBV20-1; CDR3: SARQANTIY
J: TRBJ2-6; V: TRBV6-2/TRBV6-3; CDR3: ASSYATGGAGANVLT
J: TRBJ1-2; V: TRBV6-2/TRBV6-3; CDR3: ASSPQGYNYGYT
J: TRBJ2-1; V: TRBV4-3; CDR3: ASSQVPGGGSYNEQF
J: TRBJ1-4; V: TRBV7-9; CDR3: ASSLGTGSEKLF
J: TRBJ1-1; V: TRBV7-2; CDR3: ASSQGQGDTEAF
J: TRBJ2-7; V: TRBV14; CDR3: ASSQDRGPYEQY
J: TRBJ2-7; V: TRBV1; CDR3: TSSQDIEQHSYEQY
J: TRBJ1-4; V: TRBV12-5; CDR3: ASGLVLTVGEEKLF
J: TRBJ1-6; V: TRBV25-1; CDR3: ASSGETGYSPLH
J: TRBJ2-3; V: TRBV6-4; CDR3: ASSRGGSTDTQY
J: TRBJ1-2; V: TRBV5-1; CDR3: ASSRPGQGAAGYT
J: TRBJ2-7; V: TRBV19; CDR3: ASASGTSGGLPYEQY
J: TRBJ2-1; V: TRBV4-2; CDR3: ASSQDTGFSSVYNEQF
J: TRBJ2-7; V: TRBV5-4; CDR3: ATRPIGQGYEQY
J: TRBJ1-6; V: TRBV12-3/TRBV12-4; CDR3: ASSRTANSPLH
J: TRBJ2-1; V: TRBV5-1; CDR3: ASSLRGGAYNEQF
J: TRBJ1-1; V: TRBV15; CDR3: ATSRFPGSEAF
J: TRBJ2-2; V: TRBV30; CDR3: AWRDIQRTANTGELF
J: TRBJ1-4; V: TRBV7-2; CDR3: ASSTGGSREKLF
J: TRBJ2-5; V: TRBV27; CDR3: ASSFGGETQY
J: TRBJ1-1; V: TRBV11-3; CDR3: ASSTGQGAAF
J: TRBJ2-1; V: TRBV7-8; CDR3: ASSPIGSWEQF
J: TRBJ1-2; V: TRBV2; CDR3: ASSVDRSDYGYT
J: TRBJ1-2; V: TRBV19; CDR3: ASTLGGRYGYT
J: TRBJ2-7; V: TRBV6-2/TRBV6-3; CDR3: ASSITGSEQY
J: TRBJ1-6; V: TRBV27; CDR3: ASSLEDRVNSPLH
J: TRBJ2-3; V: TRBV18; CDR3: ASSPQRGNTDTQY
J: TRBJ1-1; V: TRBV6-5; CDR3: ATRTGARNTEAF